Listed below are T cell receptor beta chains from one sample, sequenced in a study of radiotherapy plus CTLA-4 blockade in lung cancer. Assay used: immunoSEQ multiplex PCR; TCRdb lists only in-frame clones, some missing. The table includes approximately 33,000 clones, 60% to 80% detected once. The sequenced sample was peripheral blood, obtained from a patient treated with radiotherapy plus ipilimumab. These TCRs come from a human donor with non-small cell lung cancer who had stable disease on radiotherapy plus ipilimumab. Each CDR3 is given with its conserved first and last residue.

J	V	CDR3
TRBJ1-1	TRBV4-1	CASSLNHGGMGWGTEAFF
TRBJ2-1	TRBV7-3	CASSRQGGFNEQFF
TRBJ1-1	TRBV27	CASSSPHEYTEAFF
TRBJ2-3	TRBV11-2	CASTELQGTDTQYF
TRBJ2-3	TRBV6-5	CASSSSSGVGTDTQYF
TRBJ1-2	TRBV28	CASKPGQGPANYGYTF
TRBJ1-4	TRBV18	CASSPGNEKLFF
TRBJ2-6	TRBV5-1	CASSLSTGSGANVLTF
TRBJ2-2	TRBV10-3	CAIRPGGAGTGELFF
TRBJ1-2	TRBV5-3	CASSRRQLNYGYTF
TRBJ1-5	TRBV6-6	CASAVRDRNQPQHF
TRBJ2-4	TRBV6-1	CASWGGQRRNIQYF
TRBJ2-3	TRBV9	CASSAGLRGGGTDTQYF
TRBJ1-4	TRBV19	CASSTTDRPNEKLFF
TRBJ1-2	TRBV10-2	CASSDQGESYTF
TRBJ1-1	TRBV6-5	CASSLYMVNTEAFF
TRBJ1-3	TRBV15	CATSRVTGEGNTIYF
TRBJ1-3	TRBV7-2	CASSLLFGNTIYF
TRBJ2-1	TRBV14	CASRGGGAAYNEQFF
TRBJ2-3	TRBV4-2	CASSQERRDTQYF
TRBJ1-1	TRBV6-1	CASSEFAGRGNTEAFF
TRBJ2-2	TRBV6-5	CASGRRTNTGELFF
TRBJ1-1	TRBV4-1	CASSQDLSRDSVYRRTEAFF
TRBJ2-3	TRBV14	CASSQDGTASTDTQYF
TRBJ1-2	TRBV5-1	CASSPGQGIAYTF
TRBJ1-1	TRBV11-3	CASSLGRLGNTEAFF
TRBJ2-5	TRBV15	CATSRDRTLREQYF
TRBJ1-4	TRBV7-2	CASSLRRVNEKLFF
TRBJ2-2	TRBV21-1	CASSKSCRTNTGELFF
TRBJ1-6	TRBV28	CASSFFSPLHF
TRBJ2-2	TRBV7-9	CASSLPPRLAGGLSGELFF
TRBJ1-1	TRBV5-1	CASSTGTVNTEAFF
TRBJ2-7	TRBV18	CASSSWPVGEQYF
TRBJ1-1	TRBV5-1	CASSIQDREAEAFF
TRBJ1-1	TRBV6-6	CASREGLMNTEAFF
TRBJ2-5	TRBV2	CASSNSGGARETQYF
TRBJ1-1	TRBV28	CASEVGPPLNTEAFF
TRBJ1-4	TRBV10-3	CASSDSEKLFF
TRBJ1-1	TRBV28	CASGGQGRKAFF
TRBJ2-1	TRBV18	CASSLNDRDLQFF
TRBJ1-2	TRBV5-4	CASSLDQGYGYTF
TRBJ1-4	TRBV5-1	CASSPDLTDEKLFF
TRBJ2-3	TRBV11-3	CASSFSTGLGDTQYF
TRBJ1-5	TRBV7-2	CASSLGQDQPQHF
TRBJ2-7	TRBV14	CASSQGGYEQYF
TRBJ2-1	TRBV13	CASSAPGLAGAEQFF